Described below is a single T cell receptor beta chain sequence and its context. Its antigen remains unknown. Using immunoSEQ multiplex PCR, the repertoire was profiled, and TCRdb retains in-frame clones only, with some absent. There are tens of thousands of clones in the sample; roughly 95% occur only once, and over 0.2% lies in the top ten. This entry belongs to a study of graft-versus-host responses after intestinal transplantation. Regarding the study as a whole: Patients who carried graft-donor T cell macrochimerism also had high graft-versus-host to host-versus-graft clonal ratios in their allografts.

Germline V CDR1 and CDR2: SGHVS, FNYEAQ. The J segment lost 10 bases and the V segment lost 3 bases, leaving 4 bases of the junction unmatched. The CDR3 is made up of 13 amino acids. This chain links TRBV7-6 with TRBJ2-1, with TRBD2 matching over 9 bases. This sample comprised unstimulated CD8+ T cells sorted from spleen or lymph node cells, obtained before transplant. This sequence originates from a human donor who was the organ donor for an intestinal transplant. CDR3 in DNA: TGTGCCAGCAGCTTTAGCGGGGGAGGCGAGCAGTTCTTC. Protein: CASSFSGGGEQFF.